This T cell receptor (beta chain) stems from a study of cytomegalovirus exposure and HLA in healthy donors. Measured with immunoSEQ multiplex PCR; TCRdb has only the in-frame clones, and not every one. The sample lists approximately 150,000 clones, roughly 80% occurring once. On this clone itself: The antigen is unknown.

Study-wide results and limits: TCR beta chains numbering some 150 were designated cytomegalovirus-associated. Most TCR sequences were rare, but some public TCRs occurred in many donors. The TCR clusters that emerged in the first cohort tended, a later analysis found, to co-occur in the approximately 110 validation repertoires. It was reported that the classifier diagnosed cytomegalovirus status with high specificity and sensitivity in both the original and validation cohorts.

CDR3 length: 15 residues. The germline V gene has CDR1 LGHNA and CDR2 YSLEER. Trimming removed 4 bases at V and 4 bases at J, with 16 bases between. The TCR was taken from a young man in good health and CMV-seropositive. The sample was PBMCs. J is TRBJ1-2 and V is TRBV4-3; the D is unclear. The CDR3 DNA reads TGCGCCAGCAGCCTTAACTCGGGAGTAAGCTATGGCTACACCTTC. Translation gives CASSLNSGVSYGYTF.